This T cell receptor (beta chain) was recovered during a study of T cell responses to AZD1222 COVID-19 vaccine. The germline V gene encodes CDR1 MNHNY and CDR2 SVGAGI (reference sequence). CDR3 length: 16 residues. The V end was cut by 6 bases, the J end by 4 bases, with 19 bases between. General study findings and limits: At baseline, just a handful of AZD1222 recipients tested seropositive.

On this clone itself: The antigen remains undetermined.

Generated by immunoSEQ multiplex PCR, the TCRdb table keeps only in-frame clones and is missing some. The table records 150,000 to 200,000 clones, about nine tenths of them present only once. V is TRBV6-6 and J is TRBJ1-3; TRBD1 is a possible D gene (5 bases). The receptor comes from an adult who received the AZD1222 COVID-19 vaccine. The starting material was peripheral blood, obtained 28 days after the second AZD1222 dose. In DNA form, the CDR3 reads TGTGCCAGCAGCAGCCAGGGACCGAAAGGCGGAAACACCATATATTTT. Residues: CASSSQGPKGGNTIYF.